This T cell receptor beta chain was sequenced during a study of blood T cell repertoires in COVID-19. Study-wide context: The cDNA or gDNA used as material had been derived from T cells, B-cell-depleted T cells, or PBMCs.

In the source study's methods: Reference gene primer amplification in the assay estimated nucleated cell counts. Clones were read by immunoSEQ multiplex PCR, and TCRdb kept only the in-frame ones, dropping some. V and J calls and clone size are as listed in that table; D and trimming were resolved from the DNA. The sample shows about 390,000 clones, around 87% of them seen only once. This clone was counted once. Trimming pared 4 bases from V and 3 bases from J, leaving 16 bases between. Per the germline V gene, CDR1 is SGHRS and CDR2 is YFSETQ. CDR3 length: 15 residues. The chain links TRBV5-1 to TRBJ2-5; possibly TRBD2 for D (6 bases). The clonotype was recovered from a woman aged 55-70 years with COVID-19, enrolled during active disease. Source material: peripheral blood. DNA of the CDR3: TGCGCCAGCAGCGCCGTCGGCCAGCGGGAAGAGACCCAGTACTTC. Its translation is CASSAVGQREETQYF.